Each of the 5 T cell receptor beta chains below was sequenced from the same sample in a study of blood T cell repertoires in COVID-19. Libraries were prepared by immunoSEQ multiplex PCR; TCRdb keeps only in-frame clonotypes and omits some of them. The sample records 80,000 to 95,000 clones, approximately 80% being singletons. Sequencing was done on a sample of peripheral blood. The receptors here all came from an elderly man with acute or convalescent COVID-19.

This chain links TRBV5-1 with TRBJ1-4; 7 nucleotides match TRBD1. In germline, CDR1 is SGHRS, CDR2 YFSETQ. The CDR3 contains 15 residues. V was pared by 2 bases and J by 4 bases, with 5 bases of the junction left unmatched. The CDR3 region is CASSFGHRGNEKLFF. As DNA, the CDR3 is TGCGCCAGCAGCTTTGGCCACAGGGGTAATGAAAAACTGTTTTTT. Drawing the rest from reference TRBV5-1 and TRBJ1-4, the complete variable domain is KAGVTQTPRYLIKTRGQQVTLSCSPISGHRSVSWYQQTPGQGLQFLFEYFSETQRNKGNFPGRFSGRQFSNSRSEMNVSTLELGDSALYLCASSFGHRGNEKLFFGSGTQLSVL.

This chain joins TRBV2 and TRBJ2-7, with D maybe TRBD1 (5 bases). Germline values: CDR1 SNHLY, CDR2 FYNNEI. This CDR3 comprises 15 residues. V was shortened by 6 bases and J by 6 bases, with 21 bases between the two germline ends. Here the CDR3 DNA reads TGTGCCAGCAGCCCTAGGGGAAATCGGGTGGGCGAGCAGTACTTC. This sequence encodes CASSPRGNRVGEQYF. The entire variable domain, with the rest obtained from reference TRBV2 and TRBJ2-7, is as follows: EPEVTQTPSHQVTQMGQEVILRCVPISNHLYFYWYRQILGQKVEFLVSFYNNEISEKSEIFDDQFSVERPDGSNFTLKIRSTKLEDSAMYFCASSPRGNRVGEQYFGPGTRLTVT.

The chain uses TRBV14 and TRBJ1-6, with 7 nucleotides matching TRBD1. Germline V gene lookup returns CDR1 SGHDN and CDR2 FVKESK. The CDR3 length is 16 residues. Trimming at V came to 4 bases and at J to 9 bases, leaving 12 bases not matched to a gene. The CDR3 DNA follows: TGTGCCAGCAGCCCCTATGGGACAGAGAGGGGTTCACCCCTCCACTTT. Its translation is CASSPYGTERGSPLHF.

The chain uses TRBV13 and TRBJ1-1; 9 positions match TRBD1. The J segment lost 3 bases and the V segment lost 3 bases, leaving 14 bases of the junction unmatched. CDR1 PRHDT and CDR2 FYEKMQ come from the germline V gene (reference sequence). The CDR3 spans 18 residues. In DNA form, the CDR3 reads TGTGCCAGCAGCTTCGGGCCCGGGACAGGGATTGGGGACACTGAAGCTTTCTTT. As protein: CASSFGPGTGIGDTEAFF.

This clone was recorded a few times. The rearrangement uses TRBV27 and TRBJ2-1; 9 bases agree with TRBD1. The CDR3 totals 16 residues. Germline CDR1 and CDR2: MNHEY and SMNVEV (reference sequence). The V segment lost 6 bases and the J segment 6 bases; nucleotides outside the gene matches: 12. The CDR3 protein is CASRLKPGQGFNEQFF. CDR3 DNA: TGTGCCAGCAGATTGAAGCCGGGACAGGGATTCAATGAGCAGTTCTTC.